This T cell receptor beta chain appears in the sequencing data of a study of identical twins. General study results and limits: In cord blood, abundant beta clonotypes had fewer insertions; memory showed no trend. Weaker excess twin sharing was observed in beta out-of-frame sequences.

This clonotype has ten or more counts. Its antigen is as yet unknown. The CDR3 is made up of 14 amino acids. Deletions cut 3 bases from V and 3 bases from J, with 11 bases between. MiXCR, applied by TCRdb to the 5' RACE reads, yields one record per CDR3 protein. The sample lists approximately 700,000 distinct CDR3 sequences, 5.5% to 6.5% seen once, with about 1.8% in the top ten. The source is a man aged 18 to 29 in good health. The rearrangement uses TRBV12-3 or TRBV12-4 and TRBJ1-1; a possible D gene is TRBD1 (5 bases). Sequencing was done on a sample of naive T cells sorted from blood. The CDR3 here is CASSFSGMDTEAFF. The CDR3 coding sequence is TGTGCCAGCAGTTTTTCAGGGATGGACACTGAAGCTTTCTTT.